This record concerns one T cell receptor (beta chain) sequence. In this sample, this clonotype turned up many times. Its antigen is currently not known. Base qualities were left out, and no much larger clone turns up one base away. The receptor library was made with PCR. TCRdb records Illumina HiSeq 2500 as the sequencer. TCR library preparation used molecular barcoding, with unique molecular identifiers applied to normalize quantification of the TCRbeta repertoire. The public reads were reprocessed in TCRdb via fastp at Q25 and MiXCR, keeping in-frame beta chains. A single entry per CDR3 protein holds the most common genes and DNA from its merged rows. The sample table holds roughly 300,000 distinct CDR3 sequences, of which 9% to 12% were seen once. The top ten clones comprise 2% to 3% of the sample. This sample was taken from a study of T-cell reconstitution after alpha-beta-depleted transplantation in children (dated by TCRdb to between 2015 and 2016). Study-wide context: The study quantitatively tracked T-cell immune reconstitution after TCRalphabeta/CD19-depleted allogeneic hematopoietic cell transplantation in children using TCR repertoire profiling.

Sequencing used PBMCs from the stem cell graft donor, obtained from the stem cell graft. The TCR originated in a human donor who donated a stem cell graft to a child with acute lymphoblastic leukemia.

The CDR3 here reads CASGGGNEQFF. The nucleotide sequence is given as TGTGCCAGCGGAGGGGGGAATGAGCAGTTCTTC. The rearranged chain carries TRBV25-1 and TRBJ2-1; the D call could be TRBD1 or TRBD2, with each sharing 6 bases. The CDR3 numbers 11 residues from cysteine through phenylalanine. The CDR3 DNA has 33 bases and is translated from base 1. V is pared back by 8 bases and J by 7 bases, with 9 bases lying between the germline termini. CDR1 and CDR2, per the germline V gene, are MGHDK and SYGVNS.